This T cell receptor (beta chain) was identified during a study of vaccination effects on CD4 cells after COVID-19. Data came from immunoSEQ multiplex PCR; TCRdb stores just in-frame clones and leaves some out. Here the sample spans around 79,000 clones, 78% being singletons. To note about this clone: Its antigen is not known.

Using viral peptide pools, the ViraFEST assay grew out antigen-specific CD4+ T cells prior to sequencing. Cultured cells yielded isolated CD4+ T cells after approximately nine days. Absence of prior SARS-CoV-2 infection characterized the vaccine recipients, who showed negative nucleocapsid antibodies. Replacing half the medium with IL-2 medium was done on days 3 and 7. Here the sequenced sample was CD4+ T cells from PBMCs cultured with SARS-CoV-2 spike peptides, taken before COVID-19 vaccination. The TCR comes from a human donor who received a COVID-19 vaccine.

CDR3 DNA: TGTGCCAGCTCACTGACTCTCCAAGAGACCCAGTACTTC. Amino acids: CASSLTLQETQYF. The rearrangement links TRBV18 to TRBJ2-5; D is ambiguous. The germline V gene encodes CDR1 KGHSH and CDR2 LQKENI. This CDR3 spans 13 amino acids. The V gene lost 4 bases and the J gene lost 1 base, with 7 bases spanning the gap.